This T cell receptor (beta chain) was obtained from a study of HIV-infected patients and healthy controls. 500 ng RNA was reverse transcribed with alpha and beta constant-region primers. Using multiplexing indices, alpha and beta chain libraries were generated apart by chain-specific third strand synthesis. A single primer pair per chain amplified all rearrangements, with per-molecule barcodes. TCRdb recomputed calls from the 5' RACE reads with MiXCR, one row per CDR3 protein. The table shows around 5,700 distinct CDR3 sequences, with under 30% occurring only once. No cell fractionation was done, so the repertoire covers all unsorted peripheral blood T cells. Details on this clonotype: A much larger clonotype is one base distant, so this may be a read error.

This CDR3 has 14 amino acids. CDR1 and CDR2 from the germline V gene are MNHNY and SVGAGI (reference sequence). The sequence was obtained from an adult with HIV infection. Sequenced material: blood, taken before antiretroviral therapy. The J gene is TRBJ1-5, the V gene TRBV6-6, with D hard to call. Written as DNA, the CDR3 is TGTGCCATCCGGTCCGGATATAGCAATCAGCCCAAGCATTTT. This translates into CAIRSGYSNQPKHF.